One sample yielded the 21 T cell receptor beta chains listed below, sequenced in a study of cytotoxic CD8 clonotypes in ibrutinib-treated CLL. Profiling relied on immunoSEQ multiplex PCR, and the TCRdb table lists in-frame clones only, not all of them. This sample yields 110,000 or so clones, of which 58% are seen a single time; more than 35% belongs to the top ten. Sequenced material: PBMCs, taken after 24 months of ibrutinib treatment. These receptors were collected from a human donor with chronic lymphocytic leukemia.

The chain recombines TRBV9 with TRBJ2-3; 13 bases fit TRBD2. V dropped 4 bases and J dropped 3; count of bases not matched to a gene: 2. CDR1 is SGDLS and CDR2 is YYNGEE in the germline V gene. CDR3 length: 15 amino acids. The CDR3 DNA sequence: TGTGCCAGCAGCCTGGGACTAGCGGGGACAGATACGCAGTATTTT. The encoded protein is CASSLGLAGTDTQYF.

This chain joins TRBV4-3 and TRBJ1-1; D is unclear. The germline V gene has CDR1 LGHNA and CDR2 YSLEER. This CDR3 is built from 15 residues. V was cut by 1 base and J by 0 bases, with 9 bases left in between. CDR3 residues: CASSQVERMNTEAFF. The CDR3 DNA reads TGCGCCAGCAGCCAAGTAGAACGGATGAACACTGAAGCTTTCTTT.

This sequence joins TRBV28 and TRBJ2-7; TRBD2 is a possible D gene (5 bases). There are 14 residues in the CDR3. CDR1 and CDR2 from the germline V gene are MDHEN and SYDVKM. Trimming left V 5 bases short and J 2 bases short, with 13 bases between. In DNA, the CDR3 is TGTGCCAGCAGTATACCCGGGAACACCTACGAGCAGTACTTC. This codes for CASSIPGNTYEQYF.

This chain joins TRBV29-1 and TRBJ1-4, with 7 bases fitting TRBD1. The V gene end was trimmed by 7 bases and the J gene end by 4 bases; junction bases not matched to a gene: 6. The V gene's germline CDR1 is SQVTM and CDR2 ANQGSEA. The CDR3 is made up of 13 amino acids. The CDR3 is CSAVQGLNEKLFF. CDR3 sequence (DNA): TGCAGCGCCGTACAGGGGCTTAATGAAAAACTGTTTTTT.

CDR3 sequence reads: CAWSDRAGRAFF. Written as DNA, the CDR3 is TGTGCCTGGAGTGACCGGGCAGGGAGAGCTTTCTTT. The chain couples TRBV30 to TRBJ1-1; a weak D match, TRBD1 (5 bases). Trimming cost V 1 base and J 10 bases, with 13 bases left between them. Germline V gene sequence: CDR1 GTSNPN, CDR2 SVGIG (reference sequence). The CDR3 spans 12 residues.

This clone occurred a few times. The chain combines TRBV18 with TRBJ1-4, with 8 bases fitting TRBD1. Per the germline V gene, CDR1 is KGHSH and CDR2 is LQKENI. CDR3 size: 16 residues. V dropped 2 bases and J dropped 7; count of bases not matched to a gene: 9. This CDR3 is CASSPGSDRVSEKLFF. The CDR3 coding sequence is TGTGCCAGCTCACCAGGATCGGACAGGGTCAGTGAAAAACTGTTTTTT.

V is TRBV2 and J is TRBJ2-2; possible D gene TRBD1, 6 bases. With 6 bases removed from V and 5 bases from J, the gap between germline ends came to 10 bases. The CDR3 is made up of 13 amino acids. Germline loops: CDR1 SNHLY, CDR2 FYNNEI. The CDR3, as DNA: TGTGCCAGCAGGGGAACAGGGACCGGGGAGCTGTTTTTT. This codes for CASRGTGTGELFF. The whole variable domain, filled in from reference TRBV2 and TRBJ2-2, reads EPEVTQTPSHQVTQMGQEVILRCVPISNHLYFYWYRQILGQKVEFLVSFYNNEISEKSEIFDDQFSVERPDGSNFTLKIRSTKLEDSAMYFCASRGTGTGELFFGEGSRLTVL.

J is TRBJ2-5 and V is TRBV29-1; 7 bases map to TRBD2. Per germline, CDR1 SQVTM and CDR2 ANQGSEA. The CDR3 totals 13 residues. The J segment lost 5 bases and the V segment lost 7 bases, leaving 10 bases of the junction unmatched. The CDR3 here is CSGGTMSGETQYF. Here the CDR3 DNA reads TGCAGCGGGGGGACTATGAGTGGGGAGACCCAGTACTTC. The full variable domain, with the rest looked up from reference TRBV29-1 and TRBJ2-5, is SAVISQKPSRDICQRGTSLTIQCQVDSQVTMMFWYRQQPGQSLTLIATANQGSEATYESGFVIDKFPISRPNLTFSTLTVSNMSPEDSSIYLCSGGTMSGETQYFGPGTRLLVL.

Here the CDR3 reads CASSLGVAGKNEQFF. DNA for the CDR3: TGTGCCAGCAGCTTAGGGGTAGCGGGGAAGAATGAGCAGTTCTTC. The chain couples TRBV13 to TRBJ2-1; 8 bases map to TRBD2. After removal of 0 bases from V and 7 bases from J, the junction contained 5 bases not matched to a gene. The CDR3 covers 15 residues. Germline V lookup: CDR1 PRHDT, CDR2 FYEKMQ (reference sequence).

The CDR3 region is CASSVRGPGNEQFF. CDR3 in DNA: TGTGCCAGCAGCGTCCGGGGGCCTGGCAATGAGCAGTTCTTC. The gene calls are TRBV9 and TRBJ2-1, with D perhaps given as TRBD1 or TRBD2 (6 bases each). Trimming stripped 2 bases from V and 6 bases from J, with 12 bases between. Germline V gene sequence: CDR1 SGDLS, CDR2 YYNGEE. CDR3 size: 14 residues.

Here the CDR3 reads CAWSEKGNTDTQYF. CDR3 bases: TGTGCCTGGAGTGAAAAAGGTAACACAGATACGCAGTATTTT. This chain links TRBV30 with TRBJ2-3; unclear D gene. The CDR3 covers 14 residues. The ends were cut back, 1 base at V and 2 bases at J, with 10 bases in the middle. Germline V lookup: CDR1 GTSNPN, CDR2 SVGIG (reference sequence). Looking up the rest from reference TRBV30 and TRBJ2-3 gives the full variable domain: SQTIHQWPATLVQPVGSPLSLECTVEGTSNPNLYWYRQAAGRGLQLLFYSVGIGQISSEVPQNLSASRPQDRQFILSSKKLLLSDSGFYLCAWSEKGNTDTQYFGPGTRLTVL.

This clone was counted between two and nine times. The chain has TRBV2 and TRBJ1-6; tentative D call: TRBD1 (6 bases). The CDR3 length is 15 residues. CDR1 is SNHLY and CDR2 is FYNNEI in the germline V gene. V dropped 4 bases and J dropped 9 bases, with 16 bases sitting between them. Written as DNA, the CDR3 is TGTGCCAGCAGTGGAGAGAGGGGGATTGGTTCACCCCTCCACTTT. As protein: CASSGERGIGSPLHF.

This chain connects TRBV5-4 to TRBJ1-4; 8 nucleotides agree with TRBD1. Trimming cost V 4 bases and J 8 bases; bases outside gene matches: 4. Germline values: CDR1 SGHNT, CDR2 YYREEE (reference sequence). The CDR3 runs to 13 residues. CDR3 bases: TGTGCCAGCAGCGACGACAGGGGCGAAAAACTGTTTTTT. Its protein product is CASSDDRGEKLFF.

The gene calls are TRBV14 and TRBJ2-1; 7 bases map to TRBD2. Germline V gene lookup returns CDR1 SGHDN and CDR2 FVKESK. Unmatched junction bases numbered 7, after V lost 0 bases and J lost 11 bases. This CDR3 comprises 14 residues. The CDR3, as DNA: TGTGCCAGCAGCCAAGACCAAGGGACTACTCAGCAGTTCTTC. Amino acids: CASSQDQGTTQQFF. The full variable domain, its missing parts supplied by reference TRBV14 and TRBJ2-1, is EAGVTQFPSHSVIEKGQTVTLRCDPISGHDNLYWYRRVMGKEIKFLLHFVKESKQDESGMPNNRFLAERTGGTYSTLKVQPAELEDSGVYFCASSQDQGTTQQFFGPGTRLTVL.

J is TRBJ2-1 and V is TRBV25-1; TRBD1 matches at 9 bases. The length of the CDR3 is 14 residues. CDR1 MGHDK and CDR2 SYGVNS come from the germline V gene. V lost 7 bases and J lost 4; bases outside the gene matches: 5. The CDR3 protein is CASTPGQGYNEQFF. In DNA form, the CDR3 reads TGTGCCAGCACCCCGGGACAGGGATACAATGAGCAGTTCTTC.

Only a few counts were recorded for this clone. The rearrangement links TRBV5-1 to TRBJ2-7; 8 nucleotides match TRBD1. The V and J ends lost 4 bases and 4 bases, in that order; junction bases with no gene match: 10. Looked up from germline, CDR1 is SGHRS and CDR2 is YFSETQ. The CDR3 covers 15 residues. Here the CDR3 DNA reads TGCGCCAGCAGCCTCCGGGACAGGAGCACGTACGAGCAGTACTTC. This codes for CASSLRDRSTYEQYF.

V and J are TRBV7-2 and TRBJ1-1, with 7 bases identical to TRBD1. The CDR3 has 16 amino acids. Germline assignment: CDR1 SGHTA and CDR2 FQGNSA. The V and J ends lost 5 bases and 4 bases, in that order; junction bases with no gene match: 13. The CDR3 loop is CASSPRLDRVITEAFF. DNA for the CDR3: TGTGCCAGCAGCCCACGCCTCGACAGGGTTATCACTGAAGCTTTCTTT.

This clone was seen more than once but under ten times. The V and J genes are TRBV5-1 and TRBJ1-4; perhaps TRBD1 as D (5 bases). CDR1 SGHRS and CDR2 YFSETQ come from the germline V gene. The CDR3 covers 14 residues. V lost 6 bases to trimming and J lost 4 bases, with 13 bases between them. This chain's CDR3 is CASTAWGNNEKLFF. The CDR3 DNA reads TGCGCCAGCACGGCGTGGGGGAATAATGAAAAACTGTTTTTT.

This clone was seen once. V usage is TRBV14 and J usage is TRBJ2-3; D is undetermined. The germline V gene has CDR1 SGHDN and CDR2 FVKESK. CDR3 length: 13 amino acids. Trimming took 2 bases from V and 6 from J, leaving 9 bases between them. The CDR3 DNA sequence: TGTGCCAGCAGCCAATGGGTTTTCGATACGCAGTATTTT. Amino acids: CASSQWVFDTQYF. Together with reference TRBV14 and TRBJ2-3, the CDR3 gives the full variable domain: EAGVTQFPSHSVIEKGQTVTLRCDPISGHDNLYWYRRVMGKEIKFLLHFVKESKQDESGMPNNRFLAERTGGTYSTLKVQPAELEDSGVYFCASSQWVFDTQYFGPGTRLTVL.

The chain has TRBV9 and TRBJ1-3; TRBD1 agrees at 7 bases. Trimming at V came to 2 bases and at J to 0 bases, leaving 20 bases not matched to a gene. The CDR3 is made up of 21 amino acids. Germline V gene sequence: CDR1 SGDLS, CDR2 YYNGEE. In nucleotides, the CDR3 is TGTGCCAGCAGCGTTGCGAGTCGGAGACAGGGTCCTTCTTCCTCTGGAAACACCATATATTTT. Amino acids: CASSVASRRQGPSSSGNTIYF.

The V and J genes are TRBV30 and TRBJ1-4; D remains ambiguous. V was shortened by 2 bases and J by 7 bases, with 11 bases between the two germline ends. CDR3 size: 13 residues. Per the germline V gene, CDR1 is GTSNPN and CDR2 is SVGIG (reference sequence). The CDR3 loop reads CAWSFTEAEKLFF. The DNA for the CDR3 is TGTGCCTGGAGTTTTACAGAGGCTGAAAAACTGTTTTTT. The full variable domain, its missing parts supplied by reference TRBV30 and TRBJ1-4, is SQTIHQWPATLVQPVGSPLSLECTVEGTSNPNLYWYRQAAGRGLQLLFYSVGIGQISSEVPQNLSASRPQDRQFILSSKKLLLSDSGFYLCAWSFTEAEKLFFGSGTQLSVL.